This T cell receptor beta chain came from a study of cytomegalovirus exposure and HLA in healthy donors (dated by TCRdb to 2016 to 2017). About the investigation overall: In an earlier analysis of fewer than 750 of the donors, 276 Gb of sequence data and some 120 million unique TCR beta sequences from about 179 million T cells were reported. An early release that covered about 600 HLA-typed donors contained approximately 300 gigabases of sequencing data and about 93 million unique TCR sequences. The genetic ancestry cluster associated with self-reported Caucasian donors included 81% of the approximately 410 genotyped donors. The study aimed to test whether cataloging public T cell receptors could reveal signatures of past pathogen exposure. The study used immunosequencing to profile the T cell repertoires of several hundred subjects and linked those repertoires to cytomegalovirus serostatus. Besides the first cohort of 500 to 700 subjects, a separate validation cohort made up of 120 different subjects was used. High-throughput TCR immunosequencing, statistical association of individual TCRs with disease status, and machine learning were combined to predict cytomegalovirus infection status. A later analysis re-examined previously published TCR beta repertoires from around 670 donors and added high-resolution HLA genotyping to investigate patterns of TCR occurrence. Rather than drawing on any new phenotypic data, the later analysis identified candidate immune exposures from TCR beta sequences and the way those sequences occurred across donors. An earlier analysis of 587 of the donors applied high-throughput TCR beta sequencing to assess whether each TCR beta V gene segment acted as functional or pseudogenic. Alongside the repertoire data, information on donor age, sex, ethnicity and CMV serostatus was compiled. Genome-wide SNP genotypes for about three fifths of the roughly 670 donors were used in a later genetic analysis, which treated that subset as a discovery cohort. Every repertoire in the discovery cohort had been generated on one and the same sequencing platform. HLA typing covered class I and class II loci at four-digit resolution. The number of typed donors differed by locus: about 629-640 for A, B, C, DRB1 and DQB1; approximately 520 for DQA1; some 590 for DPA1; and approximately 450 for DPB1. Roughly five DR-DQ haplotypes were treated as single units for association and clustering because of strong linkage in the cohort. Among about 400 genotyped donors of the cohort, an average of approximately 240,000 unique TCR beta nucleotide sequences was sequenced per donor, of which about 19% were non-productive. What the study reported, not specific to this receptor: Linkage disequilibrium might explain the correlated functional status among segregating V segments, but an unknown experimental factor could not be excluded. Sequencing depth was assumed to be roughly uniform across donors in the presence/absence analyses, though that assumption may not hold. Because counts were too low, seventeen rarely observed V segments, including chromosome 9 orphons, were excluded from the earlier analysis of several hundred of the donors. Across donors, most TCR sequences were observed very rarely, whereas some public TCRs were present in many individuals. A later genetic analysis associated a missense DCLRE1C variant with V-gene and J-gene trimming of TCR beta chains, and an independent cohort replicated the association. In a later analysis, HLA-associated TCR beta chains were found to be more clonally expanded and to have lower generation probabilities than equally common non-associated chains. Because some donors lacked HLA typing at each locus, the association tests relied only on the typed subset. In a later analysis, several top co-occurrence clusters were reported to appear linked to parvovirus B19, influenza, CMV and Epstein-Barr virus. In both the original and validation cohorts, the classifier was reported to diagnose cytomegalovirus status with high specificity and sensitivity. In a later analysis, TCR association rates were found to vary across HLA loci, with the most associated TCRs seen for DRB1 alleles and the fewest for HLA-C alleles. Strong co-occurrence of HLA alleles, especially DR and DQ, made assigning TCR associations to individual alleles difficult. According to the authors, the approach could potentially be generalized to other disease states and immunological phenotypes. For the cohort, immune exposure information was limited to CMV serostatus. At a false discovery rate of 0.05, a later analysis linked approximately 18,000 TCR beta sequences to specific HLA alleles. In an earlier analysis of about 600 of the donors, most TCR beta V segments appeared in productive rearrangements about 87% or about 30% of the time, broadly matching IMGT annotations. A later genetic analysis reported fewer N-insertions in productive TCRs among donors in an Asian-associated ancestry cluster than the approximately 700-donor mean. The cohort was sequenced for TCR beta chains only, and without alpha or paired-chain data the features that could be detected were limited. A cluster of highly shared sequence variants was judged likely to represent a technical artifact of the sequencing pipeline. According to a later analysis, most CMV-associated TCR beta chains appeared to be HLA-restricted, and the HLA associations seemed to be driven largely by CMV exposure. The study gave a list of roughly 150 TCR beta chains associated with cytomegalovirus. A further reported finding was that TCR beta sequences accurately predicted the HLA-A and HLA-B alleles for most subjects in the first cohort. Three of the identified cytomegalovirus-associated TCR beta chains were confirmed in vitro to be specific for cytomegalovirus antigens.

Library creation used the immunoSEQ multiplex PCR assay. A mixture of 60 forward primers for TCR Vbeta segments and 13 reverse primers for TCR Jbeta segments was used in the multiplex PCR. The CDR3 region of rearranged TCR beta genes was amplified from genomic DNA with a multiplex PCR assay. On the Illumina HiSeq System, the amplified TCR beta libraries were sequenced as 87-base-pair reads. The authors' analysis ran thus. A later analysis counted tens of millions of unique TCR beta chains across the 700 or so repertoires, and approximately 11 million of these chains were shared by at least two donors. Raw reads were error-corrected and collapsed into unique sequences by a nearest-neighbor algorithm in which closely related sequences were merged to remove PCR and sequencing errors. To assign V, D and J gene segments, CDR3 sequences were aligned to IMGT reference sequences. For a sequence to be retained, at least a six-nucleotide match to both a V gene segment and a J gene segment was required. Rearrangements were classified as productive when the CDR3 lacked stop codons and remained in frame with V and J, and all other rearrangements were classified as non-productive. Following IMGT convention, CDR3 was defined as the stretch from the second conserved V-encoded cysteine to the conserved J-encoded phenylalanine. The earlier analysis of fewer than 700 of the donors excluded sequences that lacked an unambiguous match to a single V gene segment. In an earlier analysis of 587 of the donors, a V segment was called functional when productive rearrangements were above 56.7%, and segregating when the standard deviation between donors exceeded 5%. To diagnose cytomegalovirus status from the catalog of TCR beta chain sequences, a statistical classification framework was built. In a later analysis, V and J genes were assigned by comparing TCR nucleotide sequences against IMGT/GENE-DB human TR gene sequences. Using the TCRdist pipeline, a later analysis assigned CDR3 sequences along with most-parsimonious VDJ recombination scenarios. In a later analysis, every TCR beta chain was defined by the combination of its CDR3 amino acid sequence and its V-gene family, and reads without a unique V-gene family were dropped. As a way to deal with suspected cross-contamination and a sequencing artifact, a later analysis dropped over 550 nucleotide sequences that were highly shared and had low generation probability. In a later analysis, a clonal expansion index was calculated for each public chain from normalized within-repertoire ranks of inferred template counts. Generation probabilities in a later analysis came from a VDJ recombination model fitted to out-of-frame rearrangements, and those results were checked against IGoR. In a later analysis, TCR-TCR, TCR-HLA and TCR-CMV co-occurrence was scored with hypergeometric tests, and a repertoire-size bias correction was applied to TCR pairs. A later analysis estimated false discovery rates by permuting HLA or CMV assignments 20 times. A later analysis grouped co-occurring TCRs with DBSCAN, adding TCRdist sequence similarity when clustering within HLA-allele-positive subsets. Repertoires with fewer than 30,000 or more than 120,000 public chains, plus five repertoires with anomalous nucleotide sharing, were excluded from co-occurrence clustering. The immuneACCESS repertoire file appears here via TCRdb, limited to in-frame rearrangements. These files lack a portion of the clones; in checked studies, under half of the deficit traces to unresolved V genes, and the cause of the others is not known. From that table come the V and J calls and clone size; the DNA was used to work out D and trimming. Recorded for this sample are 150,000 to 200,000 clones; 79% of them occurred a single time. Under 3% of the sample rests with the top ten.

About this clone: Its antigen target is currently unknown. No much larger clone exists at a distance of one base, and base qualities are not known.

The cohort was made up of several hundred healthy bone marrow donors. At the time of sampling, every cohort member was nominally healthy, though immune exposures that went unrecorded were likely present. The donor was CMV seronegative and belonged to the group of 380 or so seronegative cohort members. Every donor gave a peripheral blood sample, and the peripheral blood mononuclear cells from that sample were used for TCR beta sequencing. Genomic DNA extraction from the blood cell samples was performed with the Qiagen DNeasy Blood Extraction Kit. The sequencing input was PBMCs. This clonotype was sampled from a woman between 50 and 59 years old in good health and CMV-seronegative.

The CDR3 region: CASSAQGALAKNIQYF. In nucleotides, the sequence is TGTGCCAGCAGCGCCCAGGGGGCCCTAGCCAAAAACATTCAGTACTTC. Recombination joined TRBV2 with TRBJ2-4, with 8 central nucleotides matching TRBD1. Trimmed from V: 6 bases; trimmed from J: 0 bases; junction bases lacking a gene match: 7. According to the germline V gene, CDR1 reads SNHLY and CDR2 reads FYNNEI. The CDR3 goes from the cysteine to the phenylalanine over 16 residues. Only the CDR3 part of the read is kept: 48 bases, read in frame from the first base.